The 13 T cell receptor beta chains reported below all come from one sample, sequenced in a study of cytomegalovirus exposure and HLA in healthy donors. It was with 60 Vbeta and 13 Jbeta primers that the PCR ran. TCRdb's copy holds only in-frame clones and misses some; the assay was immunoSEQ multiplex PCR. The repertoire holds 60,000 or so clones, about 72% seen once, with roughly 3.4% in the top ten. The material sequenced was PBMCs. The receptor set was obtained from a woman aged 40 to 55 in good health and CMV-seropositive.

This chain uses TRBV10-1 with TRBJ2-2; 8 bases match TRBD1. The CDR3 runs to 16 residues. Germline V gives CDR1 WNHNN, CDR2 SYGVQD (reference sequence). With 6 bases clipped from V and 2 bases from J, the junction kept 8 bases outside the gene matches. CDR3 sequence (DNA): TGCGCCAGCAGCCCAGGGGACAGGATAAACACCGGGGAGCTGTTTTTT. The encoded protein is CASSPGDRINTGELFF.

This chain uses TRBV9 with TRBJ2-1, with D possibly being TRBD1 (6 bases). This CDR3 has 14 amino acids. Trimming left V 0 bases short and J 8 bases short, with 12 bases between. CDR1 SGDLS and CDR2 YYNGEE come from the germline V gene. CDR3 region: CASSVDREWDEQFF. CDR3 sequence (DNA): TGTGCCAGCAGCGTAGACAGGGAATGGGATGAGCAGTTCTTC.

The rearrangement links TRBV7-2 to TRBJ1-2; 8 nucleotides line up with TRBD1. The CDR3 loop spans 16 amino acids. Looked up from germline, CDR1 is SGHTA and CDR2 is FQGNSA. V trimming: 1 base; J trimming: 1 base; junction bases outside the gene matches: 5. CDR3 sequence: CASSLVGGQGNYGYTF. The CDR3 DNA sequence: TGTGCCAGCAGCTTAGTAGGCGGACAGGGTAACTATGGCTACACCTTC.

The chain has TRBV12-5 and TRBJ1-5; maybe TRBD1 (5 bases). Deletions cut 7 bases from V and 5 bases from J, with 27 bases between. Germline loops: CDR1 LGHNT, CDR2 FRNRAP. This CDR3 has 18 residues. The CDR3 protein is CASVHSPFRGGSYQPQHF. CDR3 in DNA: TGTGCTAGTGTCCACTCCCCTTTTCGGGGGGGTTCGTATCAGCCCCAGCATTTT.

As concerns this clone: Additional DNA sequences in this sample encode the identical CDR3. The chain employs TRBV18 and TRBJ2-1; a weak D match, TRBD2 (6 bases). Germline V gene lookup returns CDR1 KGHSH and CDR2 LQKENI. V lost 4 bases and J lost 7, with 11 bases in between. The CDR3 contains 13 residues. This CDR3 reads CASSLGTGNEQFF. CDR3 nucleotides: TGTGCCAGCTCACTCGGGACTGGGAATGAGCAGTTCTTC.

This chain links TRBV5-1 with TRBJ2-5, with 9 bases fitting TRBD2. Germline values: CDR1 SGHRS, CDR2 YFSETQ. Trimming cost V 5 bases and J 4 bases; bases outside gene matches: 3. The CDR3 length is 13 residues. CDR3 coding DNA: TGCGCCAGCAGAGCGGGGGGAAGAGAGACCCAGTACTTC. It yields the protein CASRAGGRETQYF.

This clone was picked up one time. This sequence joins TRBV7-8 and TRBJ1-2; D not resolved. This CDR3 comprises 13 residues. Germline V lookup: CDR1 SGHVS, CDR2 FQNEAQ. V was shortened by 5 bases and J by 3 bases, with 10 bases between the two germline ends. This chain's CDR3 is CASSEDNDYGYTF. The CDR3 nucleotides read TGTGCCAGCAGCGAAGACAACGACTATGGCTACACCTTC.

The chain carries TRBV4-1 and TRBJ2-5, with 8 bases that match TRBD2. Unmatched junction bases numbered 3, after V lost 1 base and J lost 5 bases. The length of the CDR3 is 14 residues. Germline CDR1 and CDR2: MGHRA and YSYEKL. CDR3 loop: CASSQGTSLETQYF. The CDR3 DNA reads TGCGCCAGCAGCCAAGGGACTAGCTTGGAGACCCAGTACTTC.

This chain links TRBV9 with TRBJ1-1; D remains unclear. The V gene's germline CDR1 is SGDLS and CDR2 YYNGEE. The CDR3 covers 13 residues. Trimming cost V 3 bases and J 1 base, with 7 bases left between them. CDR3 residues: CASSAHRNTEAFF. The DNA for the CDR3 is TGTGCCAGCAGCGCCCACAGGAACACTGAAGCTTTCTTT.

This CDR3 reads CASSLEQDGNYGYTF. In nucleotides, the CDR3 is TGTGCCAGCAGCTTAGAACAGGACGGGAACTATGGCTACACCTTC. J is TRBJ1-2 and V is TRBV7-6, with TRBD1 as a possible D gene (5 bases). V was shortened by 1 base and J by 2 bases, with 11 bases between the two germline ends. This CDR3 has 15 residues. Germline loops: CDR1 SGHVS, CDR2 FNYEAQ.

The chain links TRBV4-1 to TRBJ1-1; D unresolved. Germline V gives CDR1 MGHRA, CDR2 YSYEKL. Trimming took off 1 base at V and 4 bases at J, with 10 bases between the two ends. The CDR3 contains 14 residues. CDR3 nucleotides: TGCGCCAGCAGCCAAGCCTCCGGAGGCACTGAAGCTTTCTTT. This codes for CASSQASGGTEAFF.

The genes are TRBV18 and TRBJ1-2; D is uncertain. The CDR3 length is 18 residues. V lost 2 bases and J 1 base, leaving 20 bases between the germline ends. Germline CDR1 is KGHSH and CDR2 is LQKENI. CDR3 DNA: TGTGCCAGCTCACCATTCCTCCAGTCCACAGAGAGTAACTATGGCTACACCTTC. It encodes CASSPFLQSTESNYGYTF. Using reference TRBV18 and TRBJ1-2 for the parts outside the CDR3, the full variable domain is NAGVMQNPRHLVRRRGQEARLRCSPMKGHSHVYWYRQLPEEGLKFMVYLQKENIIDESGMPKERFSAEFPKEGPSILRIQQVVRGDSAAYFCASSPFLQSTESNYGYTFGSGTRLTVV.

This clone is a singleton in its sample. The J gene is TRBJ2-7, the V gene TRBV4-1; D not resolved. Looked up from germline, CDR1 is MGHRA and CDR2 is YSYEKL. V was trimmed by 0 bases and J by 0 bases, leaving 12 bases between them. The CDR3 length is 16 residues. CDR3 nucleotide sequence: TGCGCCAGCAGCCAAGATGCTGCCGGTAGCTCCTACGAGCAGTACTTC. It specifies CASSQDAAGSSYEQYF.